The next 24 T cell receptor beta chains were all read from a single sample in a study of T-cell reconstitution after alpha-beta-depleted transplantation in children. As it was prepared, the TCRbeta library received unique molecular identifiers. MiXCR was run by TCRdb on the PCR reads, yielding one entry per CDR3 protein. This sample has 200,000 to 300,000 distinct CDR3 sequences, with more than 20% found just once. The input for sequencing was PBMCs, mostly from graft donor cells, taken 360 days after TCRalphabeta/CD19-depleted stem cell transplant. The receptor set was obtained from a female patient aged 2-15 years who had a stem cell transplant for congenital amegakaryocytic thrombocytopenia, so the T cells may come from the graft donor.

This chain connects TRBV10-3 to TRBJ1-1, with D possibly being TRBD1 (6 bases). The germline CDR1 and CDR2 sequences are ENHRY and SYGVKD. CDR3 length: 13 residues. V lost 10 bases and J lost 0, with 12 bases in between. The CDR3 is CASQGQLNTEAFF. CDR3 bases: TGTGCCAGCCAAGGACAGTTGAACACTGAAGCTTTCTTT.

This clonotype was seen a few times. V is TRBV6-1 and J is TRBJ2-6; D not resolved. The CDR3 length is 15 residues. The germline V and J ends were trimmed by 6 bases and 1 base, with 10 bases remaining between them. Germline loops: CDR1 MNHNS, CDR2 SASEGT. The CDR3 region is CASRRRRSGANVLTF. The CDR3, as DNA: TGTGCCAGCAGACGCCGACGGTCTGGGGCCAACGTCCTGACTTTC.

This clonotype has more than one count but fewer than ten. The chain uses TRBV4-1 and TRBJ2-1, with 7 bases lining up with TRBD2. CDR3 size: 16 residues. After removal of 4 bases from V and 1 base from J, the junction contained 7 bases not matched to a gene. CDR1 and CDR2 from the germline V gene are MGHRA and YSYEKL. For the CDR3, the DNA is TGCGCCAGCAGCCCGACTAGCCTAAATTCCTACAATGAGCAGTTCTTC. It is translated as CASSPTSLNSYNEQFF.

This clonotype showed up just a few times. V is TRBV11-2 and J is TRBJ2-3, with no clear D. This CDR3 spans 15 amino acids. V lost 0 bases and J 1 base, leaving 8 bases between the germline ends. Germline CDR1 and CDR2: SGHAT and FQNNGV. The CDR3 is CASSLDLAGTDTQYF. CDR3 nucleotides: TGTGCCAGCAGCTTAGATCTTGCGGGCACAGATACGCAGTATTTT.

The sample holds a few counts of this clonotype. The chain carries TRBV7-3 and TRBJ1-4, with 7 bases fitting TRBD1. After removal of 4 bases from V and 6 bases from J, the junction contained 20 bases not matched to a gene. CDR3 size: 19 residues. Germline CDR1 reads SGHTA; CDR2 reads FQGTGA. The CDR3 coding sequence is TGTGCCAGCAGCTACGTCGGACACAGGGGCCGGCCGGAGGATGAAAAACTGTTTTTT. This codes for CASSYVGHRGRPEDEKLFF.

The table lists this clonotype with a few counts. The V gene is TRBV20-1, the J gene TRBJ1-3; no clear D gene. The CDR3 has 15 amino acids. V lost 2 bases, J lost 1 base, and 12 bases lay in between. The germline V gene has CDR1 DFQATT and CDR2 SNEGSKA (reference sequence). Written as DNA, the CDR3 is TGCAGTGCTAGAACCACTACAGAATCTGGAAACACCATATATTTT. Translated, it gives CSARTTTESGNTIYF.

This clonotype has just one count. V and J are TRBV5-1 and TRBJ2-2, with 9 bases lining up with TRBD1. The germline V gene has CDR1 SGHRS and CDR2 YFSETQ. Trimming at V came to 4 bases and at J to 0 bases, leaving 4 bases not matched to a gene. The CDR3 runs to 16 residues. The CDR3 region is CASSPQGAPNTGELFF. The CDR3 region has the DNA TGCGCCAGCAGCCCACAGGGGGCACCGAACACCGGGGAGCTGTTTTTT.

This chain uses TRBV7-2 with TRBJ2-7; 10 bases fit TRBD2. The CDR3 contains 15 residues. After removal of 5 bases from V and 3 bases from J, the junction contained 7 bases not matched to a gene. Germline V gene lookup returns CDR1 SGHTA and CDR2 FQGNSA. The CDR3 region is CASSLTVAGGYEQYF. The CDR3 nucleotides are TGTGCCAGCAGCCTAACGGTAGCGGGGGGCTACGAGCAGTACTTC.

In this sample, this clonotype turned up a few times. The chain recombines TRBV11-2 with TRBJ2-6; D gene unclear. CDR1 is SGHAT and CDR2 is FQNNGV in the germline V gene. The CDR3 runs 19 residues. Trimming left V 4 bases short and J 0 bases short, with 19 bases between. CDR3: CASSWGHSYLSSGANVLTF. The DNA of the CDR3 is TGTGCCAGCAGCTGGGGTCACTCGTACCTGAGCTCTGGGGCCAACGTCCTGACTTTC. Variable domain in full (rest from reference TRBV11-2 and TRBJ2-6): EAGVAQSPRYKIIEKRQSVAFWCNPISGHATLYWYQQILGQGPKLLIQFQNNGVVDDSQLPKDRFSAERLKGVDSTLKIQPAKLEDSAVYLCASSWGHSYLSSGANVLTFGAGSRLTVL.

This clonotype was counted only a few times. V gene TRBV7-8 combines with J gene TRBJ2-1, with D perhaps matching TRBD2 (6 bases). Germline CDR1 SGHVS, CDR2 FQNEAQ. V was cut by 5 bases and J by 4 bases, with 15 bases left in between. The CDR3 spans 15 residues. The CDR3 nucleotides read TGTGCCAGCAGCCCCACTAGCCAACTGTACAATGAGCAGTTCTTC. It yields the protein CASSPTSQLYNEQFF. Combining the CDR3 with reference TRBV7-8 and TRBJ2-1 gives the whole variable domain GAGVSQSPRYKVAKRGQDVALRCDPISGHVSLFWYQQALGQGPEFLTYFQNEAQLDKSGLPSDRFFAERPEGSVSTLKIQRTQQEDSAVYLCASSPTSQLYNEQFFGPGTRLTVL.

This clonotype has a handful of counts. The chain combines TRBV7-9 with TRBJ2-1, with D perhaps given as TRBD1 or TRBD2 (5 bases each). Trimming stripped 3 bases from V and 3 bases from J, with 15 bases between. Germline values: CDR1 SEHNR, CDR2 FQNEAQ (reference sequence). The CDR3 is 16 residues long. CDR3 protein: CASSFYRGPSYNEQFF. Written as DNA, the CDR3 is TGTGCCAGCAGCTTCTACCGGGGACCGAGCTACAATGAGCAGTTCTTC.

This clonotype has a handful of counts. The gene calls are TRBV10-3 and TRBJ2-1; D possibly corresponds to TRBD1 (7 bases). CDR3 length: 16 residues. The germline gives CDR1 ENHRY, CDR2 SYGVKD. Trimming took 7 bases from V and 8 from J, leaving 24 bases between them. The CDR3 is CAITSNIAGGPDEQFF. The CDR3 region has the DNA TGTGCCATCACCTCGAATATTGCAGGGGGGCCTGATGAGCAGTTCTTC.

The V and J genes are TRBV7-2 and TRBJ2-3; D is uncertain. V shed 4 bases and J shed 0 bases, with 8 bases lying between them. Germline CDR1 is SGHTA and CDR2 is FQGNSA. This CDR3 is built from 14 residues. The CDR3 loop reads CASSSSQSTDTQYF. The CDR3, as DNA: TGTGCCAGCAGCTCCTCCCAAAGCACAGATACGCAGTATTTT. Full variable domain (remainder filled in from reference TRBV7-2 and TRBJ2-3): GAGVSQSPSNKVTEKGKDVELRCDPISGHTALYWYRQSLGQGLEFLIYFQGNSAPDKSGLPSDRFSAERTGGSVSTLTIQRTQQEDSAVYLCASSSSQSTDTQYFGPGTRLTVL.

V gene TRBV28 combines with J gene TRBJ2-2, with D perhaps given as TRBD1 or TRBD2 (5 bases each). From germline, CDR1 is MDHEN and CDR2 SYDVKM. The CDR3 consists of 17 residues. Trimming stripped 7 bases from V and 7 bases from J, with 25 bases between. The CDR3: CASIHHRSSQGVGELFF. The CDR3 DNA sequence: TGTGCCAGCATCCACCACCGAAGCAGTCAGGGAGTCGGGGAGCTGTTTTTT.

This clonotype has only a few counts. V is TRBV29-1 and J is TRBJ2-2, with 8 positions matching TRBD1. This CDR3 is 13 amino acids long. Germline V lookup: CDR1 SQVTM, CDR2 ANQGSEA. Trimming removed 6 bases from V and 6 bases from J; junction bases left unmatched: 6. DNA for the CDR3: TGCAGCGTCATAAGGACAGGGTCCGGGGAGCTGTTTTTT. This codes for CSVIRTGSGELFF.

Here the CDR3 reads CASSQAGQGAETQYF. CDR3 DNA sequence: TGTGCCAGCAGCCAAGCAGGACAGGGTGCGGAGACCCAGTACTTC. J is TRBJ2-5 and V is TRBV3-1; TRBD1 matches 8 bases. J was trimmed by 5 bases and V by 1 base; bases with no gene match: 6. Germline V gene lookup returns CDR1 LGHDT and CDR2 YNNKEL (reference sequence). CDR3 length equals 15 residues.

This clonotype was found a few times. The chain employs TRBV4-2 and TRBJ1-1; the match to TRBD1 covers 10 bases. The CDR3 sequence is 16 residues long. Germline CDR1 and CDR2: LGHNA and YNFKEQ. V lost 0 bases to trimming and J lost 1 base; unmatched junction nucleotides: 2. CDR3 residues: CASSQEGDRGNTEAFF. As DNA, the CDR3 is TGTGCCAGCAGCCAAGAGGGGGACAGGGGGAACACTGAAGCTTTCTTT.

This sequence joins TRBV5-1 and TRBJ2-5; 9 bases are a match to TRBD2. From germline, CDR1 is SGHRS and CDR2 YFSETQ. The CDR3 sequence is 14 residues long. V lost 0 bases, J lost 5 bases, and 2 bases stayed unmatched. The CDR3 DNA follows: TGCGCCAGCAGCTTGGAGCGGGGGGAGGAGACCCAGTACTTC. It codes for CASSLERGEETQYF.

This clonotype appeared a few times. The chain carries TRBV20-1 and TRBJ1-3; D may be TRBD1 (5 bases). Germline V gene data show CDR1 as DFQATT and CDR2 as SNEGSKA (reference sequence). This CDR3 is 14 amino acids long. The V gene lost 6 bases and the J gene lost 2 bases, with 14 bases spanning the gap. Here the CDR3 DNA reads TGCAGTGCCCAGGCGGCCAGGGCTGGAAACACCATATATTTT. Its protein product is CSAQAARAGNTIYF.

The chain has TRBV12-3 or TRBV12-4 and TRBJ1-1; 7 bases agree with TRBD1. After removal of 6 bases from V and 1 base from J, the junction contained 5 bases not matched to a gene. This CDR3 is built from 14 residues. CDR3 sequence: CASRKTGSNTEAFF. CDR3 nucleotide sequence: TGTGCCAGCAGGAAGACAGGGTCGAACACTGAAGCTTTCTTT.

The genes are TRBV10-3 and TRBJ2-7; 8 bases are a match to TRBD1. The CDR3 spans 15 residues. The germline gives CDR1 ENHRY, CDR2 SYGVKD. J gave up 0 bases and V 6 bases, and 7 bases lay outside the gene matches. CDR3 loop: CAISPDRGHSYEQYF. The CDR3 nucleotides read TGTGCCATCAGCCCAGACAGGGGCCACTCCTACGAGCAGTACTTC.

Written as DNA, the CDR3 is TGTGCCAGCAGTTTAGGGGTCGGCAACGAGCAGTACTTC. Translating it yields CASSLGVGNEQYF. V and J are TRBV12-3 or TRBV12-4 and TRBJ2-7, with unresolved D. Trimming removed 1 base from V and 5 bases from J, with 9 bases in between. CDR3 length equals 13 residues.

The rearrangement uses TRBV19 and TRBJ1-1; TRBD1 matches 7 bases. The CDR3 runs to 15 residues. Germline V gives CDR1 LNHDA, CDR2 SQIVND (reference sequence). Trimming took 3 bases from V and 4 from J; bases not matched to a gene: 8. The CDR3 spells CASSMLRGLGTEAFF. CDR3 bases: TGTGCCAGTAGTATGTTAAGGGGGCTCGGCACTGAAGCTTTCTTT.

This clonotype was seen only a few times. The chain recombines TRBV25-1 with TRBJ2-1; maybe TRBD2 (6 bases). V lost 5 bases and J 5 bases, leaving 10 bases between the germline ends. This CDR3 comprises 13 residues. CDR1 and CDR2 from the germline V gene are MGHDK and SYGVNS. The CDR3, as DNA: TGTGCCAGCAGTAGGCGGAGGGACAATGAGCAGTTCTTC. It codes for CASSRRRDNEQFF.